The rows below give T cell receptor beta chains drawn from one sample of a study of CD8 T cells in ankylosing spondylitis. MiXCR, run by TCRdb on the 5' RACE reads, gives a single entry per CDR3 protein. The sample includes around 770,000 distinct CDR3 sequences, around 17% of them seen just once. The material sequenced was blood, either unsorted or a sorted T cell fraction (not recorded which). These receptors all stem from a male donor with ankylosing spondylitis. The CDR3 runs from the conserved cysteine through the conserved F or W. A D gene is named only where the DNA matches it firmly. Clone size is stated in some rows and not others, as once, few, many or a class when expanded.

d_call: TRBD2; j_call: TRBJ2-2; v_call: TRBV24-1; clone_size: NA; cdr3_nt: TGTGCCACCAGTGGGGTAAGCGGGACCAACACCGGGGAGCTGTTTTTT; cdr3_aa: CATSGVSGTNTGELFF
d_call: NA; j_call: TRBJ2-3; v_call: TRBV20-1; clone_size: few; cdr3_nt: TGCAGTGCTCGGAACCACGGATCAACTAGCACAGATACGCAGTATTTT; cdr3_aa: CSARNHGSTSTDTQYF
d_call: NA; j_call: TRBJ2-7; v_call: TRBV20-1; clone_size: NA; cdr3_nt: TGCAGTGCTGGAAGCTCCTTTGAGCAGTACTTC; cdr3_aa: CSAGSSFEQYF
d_call: TRBD2; j_call: TRBJ2-5; v_call: TRBV7-9; clone_size: few; cdr3_nt: TGTGCCAGCAGCGTTCCGGGACTACCGGAGACCCAGTACTTC; cdr3_aa: CASSVPGLPETQYF
d_call: NA; j_call: TRBJ2-3; v_call: TRBV6-1; clone_size: many; cdr3_nt: TGTGCCAGCAGTGCCCCGGGGGGCACAGATACGCAGTATTTT; cdr3_aa: CASSAPGGTDTQYF
d_call: TRBD1; j_call: TRBJ2-7; v_call: TRBV27; clone_size: NA; cdr3_nt: TGTGCCAGCAGGCCCGAGACAGGGGGAGTCTACGAGCAGTACTTC; cdr3_aa: CASRPETGGVYEQYF
d_call: NA; j_call: TRBJ1-4; v_call: TRBV20-1; clone_size: NA; cdr3_nt: TGCAGTGCCGGGCACAGGGAAACAACTAATGAAAAACTGTTTTTT; cdr3_aa: CSAGHRETTNEKLFF
d_call: NA; j_call: TRBJ1-1; v_call: TRBV5-1; clone_size: NA; cdr3_nt: TGCGCCAGCAGTCAAGGACTCCAAGCTTTCTTT; cdr3_aa: CASSQGLQAFF
d_call: NA; j_call: TRBJ2-4; v_call: TRBV27; clone_size: NA; cdr3_nt: TGTGCCAGCAGTTTATCGGGTGTAGCCAAAAACATTCAGTACTTC; cdr3_aa: CASSLSGVAKNIQYF
d_call: TRBD2; j_call: TRBJ2-1; v_call: TRBV10-3; clone_size: few; cdr3_nt: TGTGCCATCAGTGTAGGACTAGCGGTCTCCTACAATGAGCAGTTCTTC; cdr3_aa: CAISVGLAVSYNEQFF
d_call: NA; j_call: TRBJ2-7; v_call: TRBV5-1; clone_size: NA; cdr3_nt: TGCGCCAGCAGCTTGGGAGGGATGGGTTCCTACGAGCAGTACTTC; cdr3_aa: CASSLGGMGSYEQYF
d_call: TRBD2; j_call: TRBJ2-1; v_call: TRBV20-1; clone_size: many; cdr3_nt: TGCAGTGCTAGAGATATAGGTAGCGGGGGATACAATGAGCAGTTCTTC; cdr3_aa: CSARDIGSGGYNEQFF
d_call: NA; j_call: TRBJ1-5; v_call: TRBV4-1; clone_size: few; cdr3_nt: TGCGCCAGCAGCCAAGGGGGGAGTGGGCAGCCCCAGCATTTT; cdr3_aa: CASSQGGSGQPQHF
d_call: TRBD2; j_call: TRBJ2-7; v_call: TRBV5-1; clone_size: NA; cdr3_nt: TGCGCCAGCAGCTTGTCTAGCGGGGGGGCCGGCGAGCAGTACTTC; cdr3_aa: CASSLSSGGAGEQYF
d_call: NA; j_call: TRBJ2-7; v_call: TRBV10-3; clone_size: many; cdr3_nt: TGTGCCATCCGGAGTGGTTCGGGGTCCCAATCCTACGAGCAGTACTTC; cdr3_aa: CAIRSGSGSQSYEQYF
d_call: TRBD1; j_call: TRBJ2-1; v_call: TRBV3-1; clone_size: few; cdr3_nt: TGTGCCAGCAGCGAGCAAGGGGGACAGGGGAACTACAATGAGCAGTTCTTC; cdr3_aa: CASSEQGGQGNYNEQFF
d_call: NA; j_call: TRBJ1-1; v_call: TRBV2; clone_size: few; cdr3_nt: TGTGCCAGCTCCGGGAGGACAGCCCGGATGAACACTGAAGCTTTCTTT; cdr3_aa: CASSGRTARMNTEAFF
d_call: NA; j_call: TRBJ1-2; v_call: TRBV6-5; clone_size: NA; cdr3_nt: TGTGCCAGCAGTTACTCGATCTCGGGAAACGAATATGGCTACACCTTC; cdr3_aa: CASSYSISGNEYGYTF